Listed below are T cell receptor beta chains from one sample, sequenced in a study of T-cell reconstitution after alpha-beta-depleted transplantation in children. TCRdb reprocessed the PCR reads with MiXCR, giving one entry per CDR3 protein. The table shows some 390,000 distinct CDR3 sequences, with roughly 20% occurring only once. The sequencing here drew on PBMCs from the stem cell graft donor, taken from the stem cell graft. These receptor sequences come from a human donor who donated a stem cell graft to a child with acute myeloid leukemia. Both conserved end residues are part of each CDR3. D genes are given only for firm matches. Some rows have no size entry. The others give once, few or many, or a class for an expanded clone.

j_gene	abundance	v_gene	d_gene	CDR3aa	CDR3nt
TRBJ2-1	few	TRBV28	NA	CASRGGSVNEQFF	TGTGCCAGCAGGGGGGGTTCGGTCAATGAGCAGTTCTTC
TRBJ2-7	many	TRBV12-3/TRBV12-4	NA	CASSPNPYEQYF	TGTGCCAGCAGCCCAAACCCCTACGAGCAGTACTTC
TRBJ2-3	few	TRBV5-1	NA	CASSLQAPAGSGTDTQYF	TGCGCCAGCAGCTTGCAAGCGCCGGCGGGATCGGGCACAGATACGCAGTATTTT
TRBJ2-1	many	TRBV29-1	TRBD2	CSSLWEGEQFF	TGCAGCTCCTTGTGGGAGGGGGAGCAGTTCTTC
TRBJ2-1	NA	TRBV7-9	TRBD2	CASSHLAGAHNEQFF	TGTGCCAGCAGCCATCTAGCGGGTGCCCACAATGAGCAGTTCTTC
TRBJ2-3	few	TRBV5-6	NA	CASSLVPGADTQYF	TGTGCCAGCAGCTTGGTACCGGGGGCGGATACGCAGTATTTT
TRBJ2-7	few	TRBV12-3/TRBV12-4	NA	CASSLDRQKQYF	TGTGCCAGCAGTTTAGATAGACAGAAGCAGTACTTC
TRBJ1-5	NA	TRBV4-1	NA	CASSSRALEDQPQHF	TGCGCCAGCAGCTCCCGGGCCCTGGAGGACCAGCCCCAGCATTTT
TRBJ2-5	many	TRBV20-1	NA	CSARGEGGGETQYF	TGCAGTGCTAGAGGGGAAGGGGGTGGGGAGACCCAGTACTTC
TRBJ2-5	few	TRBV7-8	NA	CASSLGGEQTQYF	TGTGCCAGCAGCTTAGGCGGGGAGCAGACCCAGTACTTC
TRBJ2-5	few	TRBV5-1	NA	CASSFSPSETQYF	TGCGCCAGCAGTTTCTCGCCCTCAGAGACCCAGTACTTC
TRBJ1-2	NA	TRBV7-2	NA	CASSLTGLMSYGYTF	TGTGCCAGCAGCTTAACAGGGTTGATGAGCTATGGCTACACCTTC
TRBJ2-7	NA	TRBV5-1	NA	CASSNYYEQYF	TGCGCCAGCAGCAACTACTACGAGCAGTACTTC
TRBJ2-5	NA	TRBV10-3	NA	CAISAGLGLQETQYF	TGTGCCATCAGCGCCGGACTGGGGCTCCAAGAGACCCAGTACTTC
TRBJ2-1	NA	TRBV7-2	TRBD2	CASSLSSLAGDNEQFF	TGTGCCAGCAGCTTAAGTTCACTAGCGGGAGATAATGAGCAGTTCTTC
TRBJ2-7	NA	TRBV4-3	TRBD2	CASSQDAGEFREQYF	TGCGCCAGCAGCCAAGATGCGGGAGAGTTTCGTGAGCAGTACTTC
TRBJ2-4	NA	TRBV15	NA	CATSPGGLALAKNIQYF	TGTGCCACCAGCCCAGGTGGGCTAGCGCTAGCCAAAAACATTCAGTACTTC
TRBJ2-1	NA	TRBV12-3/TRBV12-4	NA	CASIPTLRVGGKQFF	TGTGCCAGCATTCCCACACTCAGGGTGGGGGGTAAGCAGTTCTTC
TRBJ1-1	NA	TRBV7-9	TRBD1	CASSPGGMNTEAFF	TGTGCCAGCAGTCCAGGGGGGATGAACACTGAAGCTTTCTTT
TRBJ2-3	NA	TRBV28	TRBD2	CASRSLTSGGGTDTQYF	TGTGCCAGCAGGTCGTTGACTAGCGGAGGGGGGACAGATACGCAGTATTTT
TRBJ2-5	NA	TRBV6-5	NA	CASSYNPYQETQYF	TGTGCCAGCAGTTATAATCCTTATCAAGAGACCCAGTACTTC
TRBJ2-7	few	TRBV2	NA	CASRVQAYEQYF	TGTGCCAGCAGGGTTCAAGCCTACGAGCAGTACTTC
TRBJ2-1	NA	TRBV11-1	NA	CASSLVESLASSYNEQFF	TGTGCCAGCAGCTTAGTTGAGAGCCTAGCCAGTTCCTACAATGAGCAGTTCTTC
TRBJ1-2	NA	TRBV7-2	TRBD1	CASSFRQGWDGGYTF	TGTGCCAGCAGCTTCAGACAGGGATGGGACGGAGGCTACACCTTC
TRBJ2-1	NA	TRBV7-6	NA	CASSLVASGYNEQFF	TGTGCCAGCAGCTTAGTCGCGAGCGGTTACAATGAGCAGTTCTTC
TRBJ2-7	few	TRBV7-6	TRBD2	CASSPGAGERSYEQYF	TGTGCCAGCAGCCCAGGAGCGGGAGAGCGCTCCTACGAGCAGTACTTC
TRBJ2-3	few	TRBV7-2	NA	CASSFHNLAVKDTQYF	TGTGCCAGCAGCTTTCACAATCTAGCCGTCAAAGATACGCAGTATTTT
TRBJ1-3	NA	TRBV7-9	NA	CASSLGGGSGNTIYF	TGTGCCAGCAGCTTAGGGGGGGGCTCTGGAAACACCATATATTTT
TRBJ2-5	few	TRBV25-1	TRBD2	CASMGLTHQETQYF	TGTGCCAGCATGGGACTAACCCACCAAGAGACCCAGTACTTC
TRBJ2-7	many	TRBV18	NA	CASSPGRGDSYEQYF	TGTGCCAGCTCACCAGGACGTGGGGACTCCTACGAGCAGTACTTC
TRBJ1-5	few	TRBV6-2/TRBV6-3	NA	CASSYSSVSGNQPQHF	TGTGCCAGCAGTTACTCATCGGTGTCAGGGAATCAGCCCCAGCATTTT
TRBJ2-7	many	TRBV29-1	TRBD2	CSVRDSGIYEQYF	TGCAGCGTTCGGGATAGCGGGATCTACGAGCAGTACTTC
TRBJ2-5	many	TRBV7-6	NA	CASSLGPKETQYF	TGTGCCAGCAGCTTGGGGCCAAAAGAGACCCAGTACTTC
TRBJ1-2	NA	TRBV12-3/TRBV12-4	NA	CASSYPGLTSYGYTF	TGTGCCAGCAGTTATCCGGGACTAACGTCCTATGGCTACACCTTC